This record concerns one T cell receptor (beta chain) sequence. What it recognizes is unknown. Germline V gene sequence: CDR1 SGHTA, CDR2 FQGNSA. Trimming removed 3 bases at V and 9 bases at J, with 12 bases between. The CDR3 is 14 amino acids. This specimen belongs to a study of identical twins. Regarding the study as a whole: Out-of-frame alpha sequences that twins shared showed excess low generation probability. Without tracking the same donors, conclusions rested on cross-sectional statistical analysis. In beta out-of-frame sequences, the excess sharing between twins was weaker.

Each CDR3 protein is one row after TCRdb ran MiXCR on the 5' RACE reads. The data hold 1.5 million to 2 million distinct CDR3 sequences, with around 29% observed a single time. This TCR derives from a newborn girl in good health. Material for sequencing was cord blood. J is TRBJ1-6 and V is TRBV7-2; a weak D match, TRBD1 (5 bases). The CDR3 protein is CASSFVGDSSPLHF. CDR3 sequence (DNA): TGTGCCAGCAGCTTCGTAGGGGATAGTTCACCCCTCCACTTT.